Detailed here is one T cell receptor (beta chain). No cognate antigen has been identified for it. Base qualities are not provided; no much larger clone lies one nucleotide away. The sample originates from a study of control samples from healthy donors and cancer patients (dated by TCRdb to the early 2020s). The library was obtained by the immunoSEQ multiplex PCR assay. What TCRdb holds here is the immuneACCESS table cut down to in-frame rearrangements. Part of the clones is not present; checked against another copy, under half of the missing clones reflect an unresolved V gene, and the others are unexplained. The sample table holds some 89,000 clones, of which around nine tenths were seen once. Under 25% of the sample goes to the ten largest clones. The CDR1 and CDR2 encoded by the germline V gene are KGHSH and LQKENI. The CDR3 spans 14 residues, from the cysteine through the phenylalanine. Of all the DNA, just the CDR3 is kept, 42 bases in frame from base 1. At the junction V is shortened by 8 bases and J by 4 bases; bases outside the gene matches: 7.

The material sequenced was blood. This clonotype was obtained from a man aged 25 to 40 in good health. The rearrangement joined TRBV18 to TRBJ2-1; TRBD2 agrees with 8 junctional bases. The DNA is TGTGCCAGCAATAAAAGCGGGGGTTACAATGAGCAGTTCTTC. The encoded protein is CASNKSGGYNEQFF.